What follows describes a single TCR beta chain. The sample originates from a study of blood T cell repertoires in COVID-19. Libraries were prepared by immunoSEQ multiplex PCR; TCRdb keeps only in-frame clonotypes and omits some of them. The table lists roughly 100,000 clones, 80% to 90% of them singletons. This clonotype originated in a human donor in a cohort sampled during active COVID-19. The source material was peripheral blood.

The chain's CDR3 is CASSLLAGVPTDTQYF. The CDR3 DNA sequence: TGTGCCAGCAGCCTACTAGCGGGAGTTCCGACAGATACGCAGTATTTT. The chain has TRBV7-2 and TRBJ2-3, with TRBD2 matching over 11 bases. The CDR3 is 16 residues long. J lost 3 bases, V lost 5 bases, and 7 bases had no gene match. CDR1 SGHTA and CDR2 FQGNSA come from the germline V gene.